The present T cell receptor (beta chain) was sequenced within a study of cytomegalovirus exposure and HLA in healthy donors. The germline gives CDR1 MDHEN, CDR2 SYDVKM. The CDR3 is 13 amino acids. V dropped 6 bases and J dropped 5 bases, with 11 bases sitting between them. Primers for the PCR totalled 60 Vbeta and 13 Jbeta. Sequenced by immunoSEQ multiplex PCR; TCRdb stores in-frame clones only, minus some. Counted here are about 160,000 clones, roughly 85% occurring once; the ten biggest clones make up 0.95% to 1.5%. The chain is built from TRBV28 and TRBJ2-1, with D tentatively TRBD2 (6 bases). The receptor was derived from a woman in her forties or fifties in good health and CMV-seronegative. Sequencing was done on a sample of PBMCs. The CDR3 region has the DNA TGTGCCAGCAGCGGGGGACTGGACAATGAGCAGTTCTTC. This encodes CASSGGLDNEQFF.